A single sample is the source of the 32 T cell receptor beta chains below, sequenced in a study of somatic mutations in cytotoxic T cells in rheumatoid arthritis. The table came from immunoSEQ multiplex PCR; TCRdb's copy has only in-frame clones and leaves some out. The sample has around 20,000 clones, about 73% seen once; the top ten hold roughly a fifth. Sequenced: CD8+ T cells sorted from blood. These receptor sequences come from a woman between 55 and 75 years old in good health.

The V and J genes are TRBV4-2 and TRBJ1-1, with TRBD1 as a possible D gene (5 bases). CDR1 and CDR2 (germline): LGHNA, YNFKEQ. The CDR3 spans 14 residues. V was shortened by 6 bases and J by 2 bases, with 13 bases between the two germline ends. The CDR3 sequence: CASSQAGVNTEAFF. As DNA, the CDR3 is TGTGCCAGCAGTCAGGCGGGGGTCAACACTGAAGCTTTCTTT.

This clone was counted between two and nine times. The J gene is TRBJ2-3, the V gene TRBV19; D is perhaps TRBD2 (5 bases). Trimming left V 7 bases short and J 2 bases short, with 13 bases between. CDR1 is LNHDA, CDR2 SQIVND, per germline (reference sequence). This CDR3 spans 14 amino acids. CDR3 sequence reads: CASMGSGYTDTQYF. In nucleotides, the CDR3 is TGTGCCAGTATGGGCAGCGGATACACAGATACGCAGTATTTT.

Of note for this clone: Other DNA sequences from this sample encode an identical CDR3 as well. The rearrangement joins TRBV9 to TRBJ1-4, with D possibly TRBD1 on 5 matching bases. The ends were cut back, 0 bases at V and 8 bases at J, with 14 bases in the middle. This CDR3 region has 15 residues. The germline V gene encodes CDR1 SGDLS and CDR2 YYNGEE. CDR3 DNA sequence: TGTGCCAGCAGCGTAGACGGGGGGTCGGTCGAAAAACTGTTTTTT. This sequence encodes CASSVDGGSVEKLFF.

The V gene is TRBV27, the J gene TRBJ2-3; 12 bases are a match to TRBD2. J was trimmed by 2 bases and V by 1 base; bases with no gene match: 4. The CDR3 totals 17 residues. The V gene's germline CDR1 is MNHEY and CDR2 SMNVEV (reference sequence). CDR3 nucleotides: TGTGCCAGCAGTTTATGGGGACTAGCGGGTTCCACAGATACGCAGTATTTT. Its translation: CASSLWGLAGSTDTQYF.

J is TRBJ1-1 and V is TRBV7-9; 8 bases map to TRBD1. Germline V gene lookup returns CDR1 SEHNR and CDR2 FQNEAQ (reference sequence). Germline trimming cut 5 bases from V and 10 bases from J; bases unmatched to any gene: 9. CDR3 length: 13 residues. The CDR3 DNA sequence: TGTGCCAGCAGCCTAGAGGGGGACAGGCGAGCTTTCTTT. Encoded protein: CASSLEGDRRAFF.

This chain uses TRBV19 with TRBJ1-1; no clear D gene. The ends were cut back, 4 bases at V and 1 base at J, with 7 bases in the middle. Per the germline V gene, CDR1 is LNHDA and CDR2 is SQIVND (reference sequence). The CDR3 runs to 13 residues. The CDR3 loop is CASSSSANTEAFF. The CDR3 coding sequence is TGTGCCAGTAGTAGCTCGGCGAACACTGAAGCTTTCTTT.

The chain is built from TRBV6-5 and TRBJ2-7; 9 bases agree with TRBD1. Germline CDR1 MNHEY, CDR2 SVGAGI. The CDR3 has 15 amino acids. J gave up 6 bases and V 4 bases, and 10 bases lay outside the gene matches. The CDR3 nucleotides are TGTGCCAGCAGTTTTACAGGGGGCGGAGGGTTCGAGCAGTACTTC. Translating it yields CASSFTGGGGFEQYF.

The chain carries TRBV7-9 and TRBJ1-3; no clear D. Trimming removed 9 bases at V and 0 bases at J, with 9 bases between. CDR1 is SEHNR and CDR2 is FQNEAQ in the germline V gene (reference sequence). This CDR3 is 13 amino acids long. Written as DNA, the CDR3 is TGTGCCAGTCGAGACGCCTCTGGAAACACCATATATTTT. It specifies CASRDASGNTIYF.

The chain is built from TRBV27 and TRBJ2-1; possible D gene TRBD2, 6 bases. Germline V gene sequence: CDR1 MNHEY, CDR2 SMNVEV (reference sequence). The CDR3 extends over 15 amino acids. V was cut by 1 base and J by 0 bases, with 7 bases left in between. The CDR3 DNA follows: TGTGCCAGCAGTTTATTCGGGAGCTCCTACAATGAGCAGTTCTTC. This translates into CASSLFGSSYNEQFF.

This chain joins TRBV30 and TRBJ1-2; 10 nucleotides line up with TRBD1. Germline trimming cut 4 bases from V and 8 bases from J; bases unmatched to any gene: 10. The germline V gene encodes CDR1 GTSNPN and CDR2 SVGIG (reference sequence). The CDR3 covers 14 residues. CDR3 DNA sequence: TGTGCCTGGACCCAGACAGGGGGCGCGGAGGGCTACACCTTC. The encoded protein is CAWTQTGGAEGYTF.

The DNA of the CDR3 is TGTGCCAGCAGCTCCATTGACAGGAGGAACACTGAAGCTTTCTTT. This gives the protein CASSSIDRRNTEAFF. The chain recombines TRBV7-9 with TRBJ1-1; the D gene is possibly TRBD1 (6 bases). V was clipped by 4 bases and J by 1 base, with 13 bases between them. Per germline, CDR1 SEHNR and CDR2 FQNEAQ (reference sequence). The CDR3 sequence is 15 residues long.

About this clone: Other DNA sequences in the sample encode the same CDR3. CDR3 sequence reads: CASSLGASTGELFF. The CDR3, as DNA: TGTGCCAGCAGCCTCGGAGCTAGCACCGGGGAGCTGTTTTTT. The chain links TRBV27 to TRBJ2-2, with D unresolved. This CDR3 comprises 14 residues. Looked up from germline, CDR1 is MNHEY and CDR2 is SMNVEV (reference sequence). Trimming cost V 6 bases and J 4 bases, with 12 bases left between them.

The chain joins TRBV7-6 to TRBJ1-5; D remains ambiguous. Germline V gene lookup returns CDR1 SGHVS and CDR2 FNYEAQ. CDR3 length equals 15 residues. V was shortened by 4 bases and J by 1 base, with 11 bases between the two germline ends. CDR3 loop: CASSSQDGSNQPQHF. Written as DNA, the CDR3 is TGTGCCAGCAGCTCCCAGGACGGGAGCAATCAGCCCCAGCATTTT.

The chain employs TRBV6-1 and TRBJ1-1; 9 bases fit TRBD1. Per the germline V gene, CDR1 is MNHNS and CDR2 is SASEGT. The trim removed 2 bases at V and 1 base at J, leaving 5 bases unmatched. CDR3 length equals 16 residues. DNA of the CDR3: TGTGCCAGCAGTGAAACCGGGACAGGGAGGAACACTGAAGCTTTCTTT. Encoded protein: CASSETGTGRNTEAFF.

The chain carries TRBV27 and TRBJ2-7, with a weak D call TRBD1 (6 bases). Trimming removed 8 bases from V and 4 bases from J, with 15 bases in between. CDR1 is MNHEY, CDR2 SMNVEV, per germline (reference sequence). This CDR3 is 13 amino acids long. The CDR3, as DNA: TGTGCCAGCCGATGGGGGCCGGGGTACGAGCAGTACTTC. It yields the protein CASRWGPGYEQYF.

The chain couples TRBV4-1 to TRBJ1-2; D is unclear. The V and J ends lost 4 bases and 8 bases respectively, with 14 bases between them. This CDR3 region has 13 residues. Germline assignment: CDR1 MGHRA and CDR2 YSYEKL. The CDR3 coding sequence is TGCGCCAGCAGCCCCGTGACATCCTCGGGCTACACCTTC. This gives the protein CASSPVTSSGYTF.

The chain couples TRBV27 to TRBJ1-1; no reliable D call. CDR3 length equals 13 residues. V was cut by 2 bases and J by 3 bases, with 7 bases left in between. Germline values: CDR1 MNHEY, CDR2 SMNVEV (reference sequence). The chain's CDR3 is CASSLSADTEAFF. DNA of the CDR3: TGTGCCAGCAGTTTAAGCGCGGACACTGAAGCTTTCTTT.

This clone was seen a few times. V gene TRBV4-1 combines with J gene TRBJ2-1; D not resolved. CDR3 length: 15 residues. CDR1 and CDR2 from the germline V gene are MGHRA and YSYEKL. The V end lost 0 bases, the J end lost 2 bases, and 8 bases lay between the germline ends. CDR3 sequence: CASSQEGAAYNEQFF. The CDR3 DNA reads TGCGCCAGCAGCCAAGAGGGTGCGGCCTACAATGAGCAGTTCTTC.

This chain connects TRBV30 to TRBJ1-1; the D gene is possibly TRBD1 (5 bases). Germline assignment: CDR1 GTSNPN and CDR2 SVGIG (reference sequence). Trimming took off 3 bases at V and 5 bases at J, with 13 bases between the two ends. This CDR3 has 13 amino acids. CDR3 protein: CAWRSVGRTEAFF. The CDR3 DNA is TGTGCCTGGAGAAGTGTGGGACGGACTGAAGCTTTCTTT.

The J gene is TRBJ2-2, the V gene TRBV7-8; D gene ambiguous. This CDR3 region has 16 residues. V shed 7 bases and J shed 0 bases, with 15 bases lying between them. Germline V gene data show CDR1 as SGHVS and CDR2 as FQNEAQ. CDR3 DNA sequence: TGTGCCAGCACCCAACTTGACCATTCGAACACCGGGGAGCTGTTTTTT. Protein sequence: CASTQLDHSNTGELFF.

There are a few counts of this clone. This rearrangement joins TRBV2 to TRBJ1-1; D uncertain. This CDR3 comprises 10 residues. Germline assignment: CDR1 SNHLY and CDR2 FYNNEI. V dropped 6 bases and J dropped 8 bases, with 7 bases sitting between them. The CDR3 reads CASRGVEAFF. In DNA, the CDR3 is TGTGCCAGCAGGGGTGTGGAAGCTTTCTTT. Full variable domain (remainder filled in from reference TRBV2 and TRBJ1-1): EPEVTQTPSHQVTQMGQEVILRCVPISNHLYFYWYRQILGQKVEFLVSFYNNEISEKSEIFDDQFSVERPDGSNFTLKIRSTKLEDSAMYFCASRGVEAFFGQGTRLTVV.

The chain employs TRBV19 and TRBJ2-7; the match to TRBD1 covers 9 bases. Losses at the gene ends were 9 bases for V and 2 bases for J; bases not matched to a gene: 8. Germline values: CDR1 LNHDA, CDR2 SQIVND (reference sequence). CDR3 length equals 14 residues. The CDR3 loop is CASASGQGTYEQYF. CDR3 in DNA: TGTGCCAGCGCCTCGGGACAGGGTACCTACGAGCAGTACTTC.

The chain is built from TRBV6-1 and TRBJ1-2; 9 bases line up with TRBD1. This CDR3 has 15 amino acids. From germline, CDR1 is MNHNS and CDR2 SASEGT. The V segment lost 4 bases and the J segment 6 bases; nucleotides outside the gene matches: 9. The CDR3 spells CASSGDGTGLNGYTF. CDR3 coding DNA: TGTGCCAGCAGTGGGGACGGGACAGGGCTTAATGGCTACACCTTC.

This chain links TRBV6-6 with TRBJ2-5, with D perhaps given as TRBD1 or TRBD2 (5 bases each). The end of the DNA aligns better with TRBJ2-7, so the J call may be wrong. Germline V lookup: CDR1 MNHNY, CDR2 SVGAGI (reference sequence). The CDR3 runs to 15 residues. CDR3 in amino acids: CASSYSTGAAYEQYF. The CDR3 nucleotides are TGTGCCAGCAGTTACTCGACCGGGGCGGCCTACGAGCAGTACTTC.

The rearrangement uses TRBV19 and TRBJ2-7; 7 bases are shared with TRBD1. CDR3 length: 13 residues. After removal of 3 bases from V and 5 bases from J, the junction contained 4 bases not matched to a gene. Germline V CDR1 and CDR2: LNHDA, SQIVND (reference sequence). The CDR3 region has the DNA TGTGCCAGTAGTATCCACAGGGGTCACGAGCAGTACTTC. Protein sequence: CASSIHRGHEQYF.

The rearrangement uses TRBV11-2 and TRBJ2-7; 11 bases line up with TRBD2. V shed 5 bases and J 2 bases; nucleotides not matched to a gene: 5. Germline V gene data show CDR1 as SGHAT and CDR2 as FQNNGV. The CDR3 has 15 residues. The DNA of the CDR3 is TGTGCCAGCAGCGTGACTAGCGGGGCCCCCTACGAGCAGTACTTC. It translates to CASSVTSGAPYEQYF.

CDR3 region: CASSPRADTSTDTQYF. The CDR3 DNA sequence: TGTGCCAGCAGCCCTCGGGCAGACACTAGCACAGATACGCAGTATTTT. The chain recombines TRBV11-2 with TRBJ2-3; D is unresolved. V lost 5 bases and J 0 bases, leaving 15 bases between the germline ends. The germline CDR1 and CDR2 sequences are SGHAT and FQNNGV. CDR3 length equals 16 residues. Using reference TRBV11-2 and TRBJ2-3 for the parts outside the CDR3, the full variable domain is EAGVAQSPRYKIIEKRQSVAFWCNPISGHATLYWYQQILGQGPKLLIQFQNNGVVDDSQLPKDRFSAERLKGVDSTLKIQPAKLEDSAVYLCASSPRADTSTDTQYFGPGTRLTVL.

This clone has a handful of counts. The rearrangement links TRBV9 to TRBJ1-1, with unresolved D. This CDR3 comprises 13 residues. V was shortened by 1 base and J by 1 base, with 5 bases between the two germline ends. Germline CDR1 reads SGDLS; CDR2 reads YYNGEE. The CDR3 spells CASSVSGNTEAFF. CDR3 bases: TGTGCCAGCAGCGTATCCGGGAACACTGAAGCTTTCTTT. The full variable domain, with the rest looked up from reference TRBV9 and TRBJ1-1, is DSGVTQTPKHLITATGQRVTLRCSPRSGDLSVYWYQQSLDQGLQFLIQYYNGEERAKGNILERFSAQQFPDLHSELNLSSLELGDSALYFCASSVSGNTEAFFGQGTRLTVV.

V is TRBV19 and J is TRBJ2-7; 8 nucleotides match TRBD1. This CDR3 spans 13 amino acids. Germline V gene sequence: CDR1 LNHDA, CDR2 SQIVND (reference sequence). With 5 bases clipped from V and 4 bases from J, the junction kept 4 bases outside the gene matches. DNA of the CDR3: TGTGCCAGTAGTGCCGGGACAGGTTACGAGCAGTACTTC. Translating gives CASSAGTGYEQYF.

The chain couples TRBV6-5 to TRBJ2-1; no clear D. Trimming removed 0 bases at V and 3 bases at J, with 6 bases between. Germline assignment: CDR1 MNHEY and CDR2 SVGAGI. The CDR3 sequence is 14 residues long. The CDR3 bases are TGTGCCAGCAGTTACTCCCACCACTACAATGAGCAGTTCTTC. Protein sequence: CASSYSHHYNEQFF.

This chain connects TRBV7-9 to TRBJ1-1; D call uncertain. The CDR3 is 15 amino acids. V dropped 6 bases and J dropped 2 bases, with 16 bases sitting between them. Germline CDR1 is SEHNR and CDR2 is FQNEAQ (reference sequence). The CDR3 DNA reads TGTGCCAGCAGGGCGACCGACGCGACCAACACTGAAGCTTTCTTT. It specifies CASRATDATNTEAFF.

The rearrangement links TRBV27 to TRBJ1-2, with a tentative D call TRBD1 (5 bases). Germline V lookup: CDR1 MNHEY, CDR2 SMNVEV (reference sequence). V gave up 0 bases and J gave up 3 bases, with 11 bases separating them. This CDR3 is 15 amino acids long. CDR3 protein: CASSLSAGGDYGYTF. As DNA, the CDR3 is TGTGCCAGCAGTTTATCGGCGGGAGGGGACTATGGCTACACCTTC.